This T cell receptor (beta chain) comes out of a study of CD8+ T cells in alopecia areata. Whole-study context: Oral tofacitinib (5 to 10 mg twice daily) was administered to treated patients. For treated patients, severity scores reflected the percentage of scalp area affected.

Sequencing relied on a cDNA template that was reverse transcribed from extracted RNA. Repertoires were generated with immunoSEQ multiplex PCR, while TCRdb's copy carries only in-frame clones and drops some. The data hold around 120,000 clones, with over 60% observed a single time. Noted treatment: oral pan-JAK inhibitor, 5-10 mg twice daily. As part of sample collection, lesional scalp punch biopsies and peripheral blood were taken from alopecia areata patients. Study results and limitations: Sequencing of scalp samples also includes resident alphabeta T cells from normal skin.

The sample holds a few counts of this clone. Antigen specificity is unknown. The germline gives CDR1 SGHRS, CDR2 YFSETQ. The CDR3 spans 14 residues. V lost 3 bases, J lost 1 base, and 10 bases lay in between. The sequence came from a human donor with alopecia areata. Sample: CD4+ T cells sorted from blood, taken at week 4, from a patient treated with tofacitinib. This chain connects TRBV5-1 to TRBJ2-5, with a weak D call TRBD1 (5 bases). DNA of the CDR3: TGCGCCAGCAGCTCGTGGACAACCCAAGAGACCCAGTACTTC. This gives the protein CASSSWTTQETQYF.